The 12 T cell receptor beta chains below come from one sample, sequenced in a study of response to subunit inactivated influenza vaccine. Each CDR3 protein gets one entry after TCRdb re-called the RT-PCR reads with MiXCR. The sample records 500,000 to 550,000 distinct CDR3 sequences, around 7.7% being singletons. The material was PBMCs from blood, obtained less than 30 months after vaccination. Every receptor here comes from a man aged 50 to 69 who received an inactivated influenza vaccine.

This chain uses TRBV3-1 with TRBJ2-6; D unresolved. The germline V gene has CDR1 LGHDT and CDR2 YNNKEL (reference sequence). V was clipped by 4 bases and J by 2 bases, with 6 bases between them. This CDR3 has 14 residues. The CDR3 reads CASSRLTGANVLTF. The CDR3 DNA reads TGTGCCAGCAGCCGACTCACTGGGGCCAACGTCCTGACTTTC.

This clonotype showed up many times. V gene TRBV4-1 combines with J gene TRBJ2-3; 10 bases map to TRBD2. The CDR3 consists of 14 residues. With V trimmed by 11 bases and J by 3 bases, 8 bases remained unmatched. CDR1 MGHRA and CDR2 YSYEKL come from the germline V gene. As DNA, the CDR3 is TGCGCCCGAGACGGACTAGCGGATACAGATACGCAGTATTTT. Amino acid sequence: CARDGLADTDTQYF.

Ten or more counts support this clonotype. The CDR3 loop reads CASTLAQLSGQFF. The DNA of the CDR3 is TGTGCCAGCACCCTGGCCCAGTTATCCGGGCAGTTCTTC. The gene calls are TRBV11-2 and TRBJ2-1; no definite D call. V gave up 7 bases and J gave up 12 bases, with 19 bases separating them. The germline V gene encodes CDR1 SGHAT and CDR2 FQNNGV. The CDR3 has 13 residues.

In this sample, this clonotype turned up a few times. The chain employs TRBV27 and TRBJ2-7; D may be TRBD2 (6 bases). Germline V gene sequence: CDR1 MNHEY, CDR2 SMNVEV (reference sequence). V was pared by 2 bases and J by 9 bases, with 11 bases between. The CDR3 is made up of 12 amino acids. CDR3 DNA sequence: TGTGCCAGCAGTTTAACGGGGGACGGGCAGTACTTC. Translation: CASSLTGDGQYF.

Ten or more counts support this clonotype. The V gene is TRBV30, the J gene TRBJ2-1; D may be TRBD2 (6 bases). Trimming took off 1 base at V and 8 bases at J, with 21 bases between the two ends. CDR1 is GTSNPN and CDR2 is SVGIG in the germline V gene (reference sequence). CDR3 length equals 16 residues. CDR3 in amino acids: CAWSDQWAGPHYEQFF. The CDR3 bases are TGTGCCTGGAGTGATCAATGGGCGGGACCCCACTATGAGCAGTTCTTC.

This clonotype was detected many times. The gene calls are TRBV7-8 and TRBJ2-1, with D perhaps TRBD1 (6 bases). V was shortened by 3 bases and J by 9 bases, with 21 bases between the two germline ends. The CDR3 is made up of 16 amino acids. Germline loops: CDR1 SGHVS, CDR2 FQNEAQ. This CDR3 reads CASSLGRDIRSTEQFF. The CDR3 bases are TGTGCCAGCAGCTTGGGTCGGGACATAAGAAGCACTGAGCAGTTCTTC.

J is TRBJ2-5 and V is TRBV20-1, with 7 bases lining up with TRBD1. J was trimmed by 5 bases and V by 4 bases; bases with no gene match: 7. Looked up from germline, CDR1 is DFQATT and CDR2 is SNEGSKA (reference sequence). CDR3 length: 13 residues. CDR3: CSAKTGAPETQYF. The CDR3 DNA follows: TGCAGTGCTAAAACAGGGGCGCCTGAGACCCAGTACTTC.

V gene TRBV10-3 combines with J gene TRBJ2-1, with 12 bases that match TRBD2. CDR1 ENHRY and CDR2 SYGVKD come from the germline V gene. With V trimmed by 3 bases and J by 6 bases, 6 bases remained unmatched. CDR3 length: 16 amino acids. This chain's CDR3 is CAISDARLAGANEQFF. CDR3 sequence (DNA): TGTGCCATCAGTGATGCGCGACTAGCGGGGGCCAATGAGCAGTTCTTC.

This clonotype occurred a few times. In nucleotides, the CDR3 is TGCAGCGTTGACGGCTACACCTTC. Its protein product is CSVDGYTF. This chain joins TRBV29-1 and TRBJ1-2; D remains ambiguous. V was shortened by 3 bases and J by 8 bases, with 1 base between the two germline ends. Germline loops: CDR1 SQVTM, CDR2 ANQGSEA. The CDR3 is made up of 8 amino acids.

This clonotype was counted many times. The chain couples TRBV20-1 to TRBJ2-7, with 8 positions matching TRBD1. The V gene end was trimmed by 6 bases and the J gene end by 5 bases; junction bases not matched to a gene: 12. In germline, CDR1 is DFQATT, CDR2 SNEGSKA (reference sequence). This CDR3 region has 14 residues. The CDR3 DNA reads TGCAGTGCCACTCGGAGACAGGGGTACCACGAGCAGTACTTC. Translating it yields CSATRRQGYHEQYF.

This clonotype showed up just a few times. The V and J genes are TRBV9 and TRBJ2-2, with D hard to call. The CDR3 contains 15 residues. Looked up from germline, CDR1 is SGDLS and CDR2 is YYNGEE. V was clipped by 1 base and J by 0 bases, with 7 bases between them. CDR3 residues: CASSVRQTNTGELFF. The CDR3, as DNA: TGTGCCAGCAGCGTACGTCAGACGAACACCGGGGAGCTGTTTTTT.

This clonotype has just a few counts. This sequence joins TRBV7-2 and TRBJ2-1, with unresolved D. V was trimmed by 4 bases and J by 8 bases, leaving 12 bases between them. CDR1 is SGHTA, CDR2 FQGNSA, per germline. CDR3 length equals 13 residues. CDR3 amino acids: CASSYQRAHEQFF. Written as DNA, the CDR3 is TGTGCCAGCAGCTACCAAAGGGCTCATGAGCAGTTCTTC.